This TCR beta chain is drawn from a study of T cell clones after liver transplantation. Study-level information: Draws occurred before transplant, before withdrawal, and after complete or failed withdrawal.

On this clone: Its antigen is still unknown.

V was pared by 2 bases and J by 3 bases, with 17 bases between. Germline V gene data show CDR1 as MDHEN and CDR2 as SYDVKM. This CDR3 is 16 amino acids long. General study findings and limits: In two subjects, few donor cells limited the measurable donor-reactive repertoire.

Unstimulated PBMCs were sorted into CD3+CD4+ and CD3+CD8+ populations. The method was immunoSEQ multiplex PCR; TCRdb's version includes in-frame clones alone and lacks a portion of them. In the table there are some 6,000 clones, approximately 80% of which are singletons. This chain links TRBV28 with TRBJ2-7; D gene ambiguous. This sample comprised CD8+ T cells from blood, obtained just over 45 months after liver transplant. The TCR sequence derives from a human patient who received a liver transplant. The graft donor may be the source of some T cells. CDR3 in DNA: TGTGCCAGCAGTTTAAGGGTCGGTACTTCAATCTACGAGCAGTACTTC. This gives the protein CASSLRVGTSIYEQYF.